This entry lists 31 T cell receptor beta chains sequenced from one sample in a study of technical replicates of blood from a few donors (TCRdb year 2017). Libraries were constructed by the immunoSEQ multiplex PCR assay. TCRdb took this table from immuneACCESS and kept in-frame rearrangements with V and J called. Such tables lack part of the clones; where checked against another copy, unresolved V genes explain under half of the gap, and the rest is unexplained. The sample data list 65,000 to 80,000 clones, and roughly 93% of these were observed just once. Roughly 0.36% of the sample goes to the ten largest clones. The specimen was T cells isolated from PBMCs. These TCRs come from a human donor in good health.

The CDR3 region is CASRNGGELYEQYF. In nucleotides, the CDR3 is TGTGCCAGCAGAAACGGGGGAGAATTATACGAGCAGTACTTC. The chain employs TRBV11-3 and TRBJ2-7; maybe TRBD2 (6 bases). V was cut by 6 bases and J by 4 bases, with 16 bases left in between. Germline V gene lookup returns CDR1 SGHNT and CDR2 YENEEA. The CDR3 has 14 amino acids.

V gene TRBV5-1 combines with J gene TRBJ1-1; the D is unclear. The CDR3 loop spans 13 amino acids. The V end was cut by 0 bases, the J end by 4 bases, with 7 bases between. Per germline, CDR1 SGHRS and CDR2 YFSETQ. CDR3 amino acids: CASSLVRGTEAFF. DNA for the CDR3: TGCGCCAGCAGCTTGGTGCGGGGCACTGAAGCTTTCTTT.

J is TRBJ2-1 and V is TRBV27, with TRBD1 matching 12 bases. From germline, CDR1 is MNHEY and CDR2 SMNVEV (reference sequence). This CDR3 comprises 13 residues. V lost 10 bases to trimming and J lost 8 bases; unmatched junction nucleotides: 6. Written as DNA, the CDR3 is TGTGCCACCTCGGGACAGGGGGCATATGAGCAGTTCTTC. This sequence encodes CATSGQGAYEQFF.

The J gene is TRBJ1-1, the V gene TRBV7-9; the D gene is possibly TRBD1 (5 bases). The V and J ends lost 1 base and 2 bases respectively, with 8 bases between them. This CDR3 has 14 amino acids. Germline V gene lookup returns CDR1 SEHNR and CDR2 FQNEAQ (reference sequence). The CDR3 sequence is CASSLGQLNTEAFF. The CDR3 region has the DNA TGTGCCAGCAGCTTAGGACAGCTTAACACTGAAGCTTTCTTT.

The chain employs TRBV19 and TRBJ1-4; 9 bases fit TRBD1. The germline CDR1 and CDR2 sequences are LNHDA and SQIVND (reference sequence). This CDR3 is 16 amino acids long. The V segment lost 8 bases and the J segment 4 bases; nucleotides outside the gene matches: 11. The CDR3 is CASVPAPGQGNEKLFF. DNA of the CDR3: TGTGCCAGTGTACCCGCCCCGGGACAGGGTAATGAAAAACTGTTTTTT.

This sequence joins TRBV2 and TRBJ2-3; 9 bases match TRBD1. CDR3 length: 14 amino acids. Germline V lookup: CDR1 SNHLY, CDR2 FYNNEI. The V and J ends lost 3 bases and 4 bases, in that order; junction bases with no gene match: 2. CDR3 amino acids: CASSDRTGADTQYF. CDR3 bases: TGTGCCAGCAGTGACAGGACAGGGGCAGATACGCAGTATTTT. The whole variable domain, remainder taken from reference TRBV2 and TRBJ2-3, is EPEVTQTPSHQVTQMGQEVILRCVPISNHLYFYWYRQILGQKVEFLVSFYNNEISEKSEIFDDQFSVERPDGSNFTLKIRSTKLEDSAMYFCASSDRTGADTQYFGPGTRLTVL.

This clone occurred once. The J gene is TRBJ2-1, the V gene TRBV4-3; D perhaps matches TRBD2 (6 bases). CDR1 LGHNA and CDR2 YSLEER come from the germline V gene. V lost 0 bases and J lost 3, with 15 bases in between. This CDR3 has 17 residues. The CDR3 region is CASSQETIAAIYNEQFF. In nucleotides, the CDR3 is TGCGCCAGCAGCCAAGAAACAATAGCGGCAATCTACAATGAGCAGTTCTTC.

The chain combines TRBV6-5 with TRBJ1-1; TRBD1 aligns across 8 bases. The CDR3 has 12 residues. Germline values: CDR1 MNHEY, CDR2 SVGAGI. After removal of 2 bases from V and 13 bases from J, the junction contained 6 bases not matched to a gene. The chain's CDR3 is CASSYLGQGFFF. CDR3 nucleotides: TGTGCCAGCAGTTACCTAGGACAGGGATTTTTCTTT.

The chain joins TRBV7-2 to TRBJ2-1; D is possibly TRBD2 (5 bases). Trimming stripped 3 bases from V and 0 bases from J, with 12 bases between. The CDR3 has 16 residues. Germline V lookup: CDR1 SGHTA, CDR2 FQGNSA. The CDR3 sequence is CASSFAVGSSYNEQFF. The CDR3 nucleotides read TGTGCCAGCAGCTTCGCGGTTGGGAGCTCCTACAATGAGCAGTTCTTC.

This clone was seen only a few times. The V call is TRBV10-2, the J call TRBJ1-2; TRBD1 matches 8 bases. CDR3 length: 13 amino acids. Germline CDR1 and CDR2: WSHSY and SAAADI. Losses at the gene ends were 3 bases for V and 6 bases for J; bases not matched to a gene: 3. The CDR3 loop is CASSDSGGHGYTF. CDR3 nucleotide sequence: TGCGCCAGCAGTGACTCAGGGGGCCATGGCTACACCTTC.

A note on this clone: One end of the junction varies from germline; a read error may be responsible. The V call is TRBV28, the J call TRBJ2-3; 13 bases fit TRBD2. Germline values: CDR1 MDHEN, CDR2 SYDVKM. There are 16 residues in the CDR3. The DNA for the CDR3 is TGTGCCAGCAGAGGACTAGCGGGAGTTGGAACAGCTACGCAGTATTTT. Amino acid sequence: CASRGLAGVGTATQYF.

The chain links TRBV5-4 to TRBJ2-7; TRBD2 agrees at 7 bases. The CDR3 is 13 amino acids. V lost 4 bases, J lost 6 bases, and 7 bases stayed unmatched. The germline V gene encodes CDR1 SGHNT and CDR2 YYREEE (reference sequence). Written as DNA, the CDR3 is TGTGCCAGCAGCCGGGACTACCTACCCGAGCAGTACTTC. Its protein product is CASSRDYLPEQYF.

This chain uses TRBV9 with TRBJ2-3; the D is unclear. CDR3 size: 13 residues. The germline V gene has CDR1 SGDLS and CDR2 YYNGEE. Trimming took 0 bases from V and 7 from J, leaving 9 bases between them. CDR3 loop: CASSVGASNTQYF. The CDR3 DNA reads TGTGCCAGCAGCGTAGGGGCTTCAAATACGCAGTATTTT.

In DNA form, the CDR3 reads TGTGCCAGCAGTGGACAGGGGGAGAGGACCGGGGAGCTGTTTTTT. As protein: CASSGQGERTGELFF. The chain joins TRBV25-1 to TRBJ2-2, with 9 bases that match TRBD1. Losses at the gene ends were 4 bases for V and 5 bases for J; bases not matched to a gene: 5. The length of the CDR3 is 15 residues. From germline, CDR1 is MGHDK and CDR2 SYGVNS.

The CDR3 sequence is CASSTGGAGGPTDTQYF. CDR3 sequence (DNA): TGTGCCAGCTCCACTGGGGGAGCGGGAGGGCCGACAGATACGCAGTATTTT. This chain uses TRBV18 with TRBJ2-3; 10 positions match TRBD2. In germline, CDR1 is KGHSH, CDR2 LQKENI. CDR3 size: 17 residues. V shed 6 bases, J shed 3 bases, and the junction held 12 bases outside the gene matches.

The chain combines TRBV6-6 with TRBJ2-5, with TRBD2 as a possible D gene (5 bases). CDR3 length: 12 amino acids. The germline gives CDR1 MNHNY, CDR2 SVGAGI (reference sequence). V dropped 8 bases and J dropped 3 bases, with 10 bases sitting between them. The CDR3 DNA reads as TGTGCCAGCTGTGGGAGTGAAGAGACCCAGTACTTC. Protein sequence: CASCGSEETQYF.

On this clone: One end of the junction varies from germline; a read error may be responsible. The V and J genes are TRBV7-7 and TRBJ2-1; 8 nucleotides line up with TRBD1. Germline CDR1 and CDR2: SSHAT and FNYEAQ (reference sequence). The CDR3 runs to 14 residues. CDR3 loop: CASSPGLTGEEQFF. CDR3 bases: TGTGCTAGCAGCCCAGGATTGACAGGGGAGGAGCAGTTCTTC.

The gene calls are TRBV19 and TRBJ2-2; D not certain. V was trimmed by 11 bases and J by 1 base, leaving 8 bases between them. Germline V lookup: CDR1 LNHDA, CDR2 SQIVND (reference sequence). The CDR3 is 12 amino acids. CDR3 loop: CAAQKNTGELFF. For the CDR3, the DNA is TGTGCCGCCCAGAAGAACACCGGGGAGCTGTTTTTT. The complete variable domain, with remaining parts taken from reference TRBV19 and TRBJ2-2, reads DGGITQSPKYLFRKEGQNVTLSCEQNLNHDAMYWYRQDPGQGLRLIYYSQIVNDFQKGDIAEGYSVSREKKESFPLTVTSAQKNPTAFYLCAAQKNTGELFFGEGSRLTVL.

V gene TRBV7-9 combines with J gene TRBJ2-5; 13 nucleotides match TRBD2. There are 16 residues in the CDR3. V dropped 5 bases and J dropped 3; count of bases not matched to a gene: 6. Germline V lookup: CDR1 SEHNR, CDR2 FQNEAQ (reference sequence). DNA for the CDR3: TGTGCCAGCAGCCTAACTAGCGGGAGGGCTGAAGAGACCCAGTACTTC. Protein sequence: CASSLTSGRAEETQYF.

This clone was counted once. For the CDR3, the DNA is TGTGCCAGCAGCTTAGCGGGGCCCAGCTCCTACAATGAGCAGTTCTTC. Amino acids: CASSLAGPSSYNEQFF. This chain uses TRBV7-9 with TRBJ2-1; a weak D match, TRBD1 (5 bases). In germline, CDR1 is SEHNR, CDR2 FQNEAQ (reference sequence). The V gene lost 0 bases and the J gene lost 0 bases, with 9 bases spanning the gap. This CDR3 contains 16 residues.

The rearrangement links TRBV4-1 to TRBJ2-3; D not certain. The CDR3 consists of 14 residues. Germline values: CDR1 MGHRA, CDR2 YSYEKL. V shed 0 bases and J shed 2 bases, with 6 bases lying between them. CDR3 nucleotide sequence: TGCGCCAGCAGCCAAGAGCCTAACACAGATACGCAGTATTTT. It encodes CASSQEPNTDTQYF.

In this sample, this clone turned up a few times. V gene TRBV20-1 combines with J gene TRBJ1-1, with 7 positions matching TRBD1. The CDR3 totals 11 residues. Germline loops: CDR1 DFQATT, CDR2 SNEGSKA (reference sequence). The CDR3 here is CSGDRNTEAFF. CDR3 bases: TGCAGCGGGGACAGAAACACTGAAGCTTTCTTT.

The chain uses TRBV11-2 and TRBJ1-1; D is unclear. With 2 bases removed from V and 6 bases from J, the gap between germline ends came to 7 bases. Germline-derived CDR1 and CDR2 are SGHAT and FQNNGV. The CDR3 sequence is 12 residues long. The CDR3 DNA is TGTGCCAGCAGCTTAATAGAGGCTGAAGCTTTCTTT. This codes for CASSLIEAEAFF.

V usage is TRBV9 and J usage is TRBJ2-7; 9 positions match TRBD1. The CDR3 extends over 16 amino acids. Germline CDR1 is SGDLS and CDR2 is YYNGEE. J was trimmed by 6 bases and V by 0 bases; bases with no gene match: 10. CDR3 nucleotides: TGTGCCAGCAGCGTAGGGGACAGGGTTGATTCCCGCGAGCAGTACTTC. This codes for CASSVGDRVDSREQYF.

The chain employs TRBV4-3 and TRBJ2-2; D not resolved. Germline V gene lookup returns CDR1 LGHNA and CDR2 YSLEER. The V end lost 1 base, the J end lost 1 base, and 4 bases lay between the germline ends. The CDR3 consists of 14 residues. The CDR3 DNA reads as TGCGCCAGCAGCCAAGGGAGGAACACCGGGGAGCTGTTTTTT. Translating it yields CASSQGRNTGELFF.

The rearrangement links TRBV6-1 to TRBJ2-1, with D possibly being TRBD2 (6 bases). V dropped 6 bases and J dropped 5 bases, with 11 bases sitting between them. The CDR3 extends over 13 amino acids. CDR1 is MNHNS and CDR2 is SASEGT in the germline V gene. CDR3 DNA: TGTGCCAGCAGAATGACTAGGAACAATGAGCAGTTCTTC. Encoded protein: CASRMTRNNEQFF.

V gene TRBV5-1 combines with J gene TRBJ2-3; 7 bases align to TRBD2. V gave up 4 bases and J gave up 0 bases; unmatched junction bases: 11. The CDR3 runs 17 residues. CDR1 is SGHRS and CDR2 is YFSETQ in the germline V gene. Written as DNA, the CDR3 is TGCGCCAGCAGCCACCAGGCGGGAGTATCTAGCACAGATACGCAGTATTTT. Its translation is CASSHQAGVSSTDTQYF.

The rearrangement links TRBV6-1 to TRBJ2-7; the match to TRBD2 covers 8 bases. The CDR3 is made up of 14 amino acids. Germline trimming cut 5 bases from V and 5 bases from J; bases unmatched to any gene: 8. CDR1 MNHNS and CDR2 SASEGT come from the germline V gene. The CDR3 sequence: CASSSGGLVDEQYF. The CDR3 DNA follows: TGTGCCAGCAGTTCGGGGGGGCTAGTTGACGAGCAGTACTTC.

V usage is TRBV6-5 and J usage is TRBJ2-7; D is undetermined. The CDR3 has 15 amino acids. Between the trimmed V and J ends, which lost 6 bases and 1 base, there was a span of 16 bases. Germline CDR1 reads MNHEY; CDR2 reads SVGAGI. The CDR3 loop reads CASSPPRGESYEQYF. As DNA, the CDR3 is TGTGCCAGCAGCCCCCCGCGAGGAGAATCCTACGAGCAGTACTTC.

The chain carries TRBV11-3 and TRBJ1-2; 9 bases align to TRBD1. The J segment lost 6 bases and the V segment lost 5 bases, leaving 4 bases of the junction unmatched. This CDR3 region has 13 residues. Germline CDR1 SGHNT, CDR2 YENEEA. CDR3: CASSPGTGNGYTF. CDR3 in DNA: TGTGCCAGCAGCCCGGGGACAGGGAATGGCTACACCTTC.

The chain is built from TRBV12-5 and TRBJ2-3, with 11 bases fitting TRBD2. There are 16 residues in the CDR3. The germline CDR1 and CDR2 sequences are LGHNT and FRNRAP. The V segment lost 5 bases and the J segment 2 bases; nucleotides outside the gene matches: 6. This CDR3 is CASGPGTSGNTDTQYF. DNA for the CDR3: TGTGCTAGTGGTCCCGGGACTAGCGGCAACACAGATACGCAGTATTTT. Combining the CDR3 with reference TRBV12-5 and TRBJ2-3 gives the whole variable domain DARVTQTPRHKVTEMGQEVTMRCQPILGHNTVFWYRQTMMQGLELLAYFRNRAPLDDSGMPKDRFSAEMPDATLATLKIQPSEPRDSAVYFCASGPGTSGNTDTQYFGPGTRLTVL.